The rows below give T cell receptor beta chains drawn from one sample of a study of a mutant IDH1 vaccine in newly diagnosed glioma. No antigen is known for these receptors. Sequencing was performed with immunoSEQ multiplex PCR; in TCRdb, only in-frame clones are kept and a portion is missing. The sample records roughly 28,000 clones, around 80% being singletons. The input for sequencing was PBMCs, taken from a glioma patient whose treatment included an IDH1 peptide vaccine. The origin of the receptors is a man aged 40-49 years with glioma. Some clones in this sample may be carry-over from other donors' samples. Both conserved end residues are trimmed from each CDR3. Fields, in order: CDR3 protein, V gene, D gene, J gene, CDR3 length. D genes are given only for firm matches.

ASSALGSYSNQPQH | TRBV28 | NA | TRBJ1-5 | 14
ASSESLAKNIQY | TRBV6-1 | NA | TRBJ2-4 | 12
AWSVQRTPYGAEAF | TRBV30 | NA | TRBJ1-1 | 14
ASSGKTGSYEQY | TRBV5-1 | NA | TRBJ2-7 | 12
ASSFRDRGYNSPLH | TRBV5-1 | TRBD1 | TRBJ1-6 | 14
ASSPPSVGTYPDNEQF | TRBV18 | NA | TRBJ2-1 | 16
ASSPGRDYGYT | TRBV7-8 | NA | TRBJ1-2 | 11
ASSQDRTGTDTQY | TRBV4-3 | NA | TRBJ2-3 | 13
ASSLDGDSNQPQH | TRBV5-5 | NA | TRBJ1-5 | 13
ASSLARLNSPLH | TRBV11-2 | NA | TRBJ1-6 | 12
ASSDRGDSTDTQY | TRBV5-6 | TRBD2 | TRBJ2-3 | 13
ASSLSSGGSHNEQF | TRBV7-2 | TRBD2 | TRBJ2-1 | 14
ASSHGQTQETQY | TRBV14 | NA | TRBJ2-5 | 12
AWSSPLNRMGYT | TRBV30 | NA | TRBJ1-2 | 12
ASSRTSGSPLH | TRBV7-9 | NA | TRBJ1-6 | 11
ASSQDLSGNAKNIQY | TRBV4-3 | NA | TRBJ2-4 | 15
ASSYPASNQPQH | TRBV7-8 | NA | TRBJ1-5 | 12
ASPTGAINEKLF | TRBV5-8 | NA | TRBJ1-4 | 12
ASSTDTGGARGELF | TRBV6-6 | TRBD1 | TRBJ2-2 | 14
ASSETSGGQETQY | TRBV2 | TRBD2 | TRBJ2-5 | 13
ASSCSTGHLTLPYGYT | TRBV6-8 | NA | TRBJ1-2 | 16
ASSFRVDFSGELF | TRBV7-8 | NA | TRBJ2-2 | 13
ASRSVGQGVHEQY | TRBV27 | TRBD1 | TRBJ2-7 | 13
ASSLGPSQETQY | TRBV5-1 | NA | TRBJ2-5 | 12